This entry lists 25 T cell receptor beta chains sequenced from one sample in a study of blood T cells in healthy people across ages. The second PCR ran roughly 7 to 11 cycles with a sample-barcoded 5' primer and J-beta primers. A single record per CDR3 protein comes from TCRdb applying MiXCR to the 5' RACE reads. The table records about 1,600,000 distinct CDR3 sequences, around two fifths of them present only once. What was sequenced was blood. The receptors come from a woman under 30 in good health.

The chain employs TRBV2 and TRBJ2-7; 10 bases align to TRBD1. V shed 4 bases and J 7 bases; nucleotides not matched to a gene: 4. This CDR3 is built from 13 residues. Germline V gene data show CDR1 as SNHLY and CDR2 as FYNNEI. The CDR3 coding sequence is TGTGCCAGCAGTGGACAGGGGGCAGGGGAGCAGTACTTC. It is translated as CASSGQGAGEQYF.

This clonotype has more than one count but fewer than ten. V and J are TRBV27 and TRBJ1-1, with a weak D call TRBD1 (5 bases). The CDR3 runs 12 residues. The germline gives CDR1 MNHEY, CDR2 SMNVEV (reference sequence). Trimming removed 6 bases at V and 6 bases at J, with 11 bases between. CDR3 in amino acids: CASSWGGAEAFF. In DNA form, the CDR3 reads TGTGCCAGCAGCTGGGGGGGGGCTGAAGCTTTCTTT.

The genes are TRBV4-1 and TRBJ2-7; TRBD2 matches at 12 bases. There are 15 residues in the CDR3. V was pared by 3 bases and J by 2 bases, with 2 bases of the junction left unmatched. CDR1 is MGHRA, CDR2 YSYEKL, per germline. CDR3 protein: CASSHGLAGTYEQYF. CDR3 bases: TGCGCCAGCAGCCACGGACTAGCGGGAACCTACGAGCAGTACTTC.

The V call is TRBV12-3 or TRBV12-4, the J call TRBJ2-1; 15 nucleotides line up with TRBD2. J lost 8 bases, V lost 2 bases, and 22 bases had no gene match. The CDR3 contains 22 residues. DNA for the CDR3: TGTGCCAGCAGTTTAAATAAGGGGACTAGCGGGAGGTACCCCACGTGGCCCCATGAGCAGTTCTTC. The encoded protein is CASSLNKGTSGRYPTWPHEQFF.

The chain recombines TRBV5-1 with TRBJ1-5; D may be TRBD1 (6 bases). Per germline, CDR1 SGHRS and CDR2 YFSETQ. This CDR3 is 16 amino acids long. V was clipped by 4 bases and J by 6 bases, with 20 bases between them. The CDR3 sequence: CASSPEGGSSVQPQHF. As DNA, the CDR3 is TGCGCCAGCAGCCCAGAGGGGGGGTCATCGGTTCAGCCCCAGCATTTT.

The gene calls are TRBV29-1 and TRBJ2-2; D gene ambiguous. CDR3 length: 15 amino acids. Germline CDR1 reads SQVTM; CDR2 reads ANQGSEA. The V gene lost 2 bases and the J gene lost 2 bases, with 12 bases spanning the gap. The DNA for the CDR3 is TGCAGCGTTGAAACAGCCGACGGTAACACCGGGGAGCTGTTTTTT. Translated: CSVETADGNTGELFF.

The chain couples TRBV15 to TRBJ2-1; TRBD2 matches at 9 bases. The CDR3 has 17 amino acids. V lost 5 bases and J lost 6; bases outside the gene matches: 14. From germline, CDR1 is LNHNV and CDR2 YYDKDF (reference sequence). The CDR3 sequence: CATSQGASGRTSNEQFF. For the CDR3, the DNA is TGTGCCACCAGCCAAGGTGCAAGCGGGAGGACCTCCAATGAGCAGTTCTTC.

This chain joins TRBV6-1 and TRBJ2-1; 8 positions match TRBD1. In germline, CDR1 is MNHNS, CDR2 SASEGT. Germline trimming cut 6 bases from V and 5 bases from J; bases unmatched to any gene: 9. The CDR3 is 15 amino acids. The CDR3 region is CASRTGTGFNNEQFF. CDR3 DNA sequence: TGTGCCAGCAGGACCGGGACAGGCTTTAACAATGAGCAGTTCTTC.

This clonotype was counted many times. The V gene is TRBV7-9, the J gene TRBJ2-3; possibly TRBD2 for D (7 bases). CDR1 is SEHNR, CDR2 FQNEAQ, per germline (reference sequence). The CDR3 consists of 15 residues. Trimming took off 2 bases at V and 2 bases at J, with 11 bases between the two ends. CDR3 sequence (DNA): TGTGCCAGCAGCTTAAGGGGGGGTGACACAGATACGCAGTATTTT. Protein sequence: CASSLRGGDTDTQYF.

The chain carries TRBV28 and TRBJ1-6; TRBD1 agrees at 9 bases. V trimming: 7 bases; J trimming: 7 bases; junction bases outside the gene matches: 11. The CDR3 loop spans 16 amino acids. The V gene's germline CDR1 is MDHEN and CDR2 SYDVKM. CDR3 nucleotide sequence: TGTGCCAGCACCCCCGGACAGGGGCTACTAAATTCACCCCTCCACTTT. It is translated as CASTPGQGLLNSPLHF.

In this sample, this clonotype turned up once. Relative to the germline gene, one junction end is altered; a read error may explain this. This chain uses TRBV6-1 with TRBJ1-1; no firm D call. Germline V lookup: CDR1 MNHNS, CDR2 SASEGT. This CDR3 is built from 13 residues. The CDR3 region is CAGSIVLNTEAFF. The CDR3 coding sequence is TGTGCCGGCAGCATCGTCCTGAACACTGAAGCTTTCTTT.

This chain links TRBV7-9 with TRBJ2-7; maybe TRBD1 (6 bases). CDR3 size: 14 residues. Germline lookup yields CDR1 SEHNR and CDR2 FQNEAQ (reference sequence). V was trimmed by 3 bases and J by 1 base, leaving 10 bases between them. Here the CDR3 DNA reads TGTGCCAGCAGCTTCCCAGACAGGTCCTACGAGCAGTACTTC. Its translation: CASSFPDRSYEQYF.

The genes are TRBV20-1 and TRBJ2-3; D possibly matches TRBD1 or TRBD2 (5 bases each). Germline V gives CDR1 DFQATT, CDR2 SNEGSKA (reference sequence). The V gene lost 0 bases and the J gene lost 1 base, with 11 bases spanning the gap. The CDR3 consists of 15 residues. The CDR3 protein is CSARDLGDRTDTQYF. In nucleotides, the CDR3 is TGCAGTGCTAGAGATCTGGGGGACCGCACAGATACGCAGTATTTT.

In nucleotides, the CDR3 is TGCAGCCCTCGGGGGGATAGCAATCAGCCCCAGCATTTT. The encoded protein is CSPRGDSNQPQHF. The chain joins TRBV20-1 to TRBJ1-5, with D perhaps TRBD1 (5 bases). There are 13 residues in the CDR3. Germline assignment: CDR1 DFQATT and CDR2 SNEGSKA (reference sequence).

This clonotype was recorded once. At one of its ends the junction is not consistent with the germline gene, which may arise from a read error. V and J are TRBV7-8 and TRBJ2-3, with unresolved D. This CDR3 is built from 15 residues. Germline V gives CDR1 SGHVS, CDR2 FQNEAQ. CDR3 DNA sequence: TGTGCCAGCAGCTTATCTGGATCGAGGTCAGATACGCGGTATTTT. Amino acids: CASSLSGSRSDTRYF. The whole variable domain, remainder taken from reference TRBV7-8 and TRBJ2-3, is GAGVSQSPRYKVAKRGQDVALRCDPISGHVSLFWYQQALGQGPEFLTYFQNEAQLDKSGLPSDRFFAERPEGSVSTLKIQRTQQEDSAVYLCASSLSGSRSDTRYFGPGTRLTVL.

The J gene is TRBJ2-7, the V gene TRBV20-1; 7 positions match TRBD1. The germline V gene has CDR1 DFQATT and CDR2 SNEGSKA (reference sequence). The ends lost 1 base at V and 0 bases at J; junction bases unmatched: 6. There are 15 residues in the CDR3. In DNA form, the CDR3 reads TGCAGTGCTAGAGCTTTGACAGGGCTCTCCTACGAGCAGTACTTC. Translated: CSARALTGLSYEQYF.

This clonotype appeared a few times. The rearrangement links TRBV28 to TRBJ2-1; 8 bases are shared with TRBD2. V lost 5 bases, J lost 5 bases, and 14 bases stayed unmatched. This CDR3 is built from 17 residues. The germline gives CDR1 MDHEN, CDR2 SYDVKM. Here the CDR3 reads CASSADTGGAFDNEQFF. The CDR3 nucleotides are TGTGCCAGCAGTGCCGACACCGGGGGGGCCTTCGACAATGAGCAGTTCTTC.

The chain couples TRBV12-3 or TRBV12-4 to TRBJ2-7, with 9 bases that match TRBD1. The CDR3 totals 18 residues. Trimming at V came to 4 bases and at J to 6 bases, leaving 19 bases not matched to a gene. The CDR3 nucleotides are TGTGCCAGCAGTTCCCCGGGACAGGGACCCAAGGAGATAGGCGAGCAGTACTTC. Translating gives CASSSPGQGPKEIGEQYF.

This clonotype was seen a few times. The V and J genes are TRBV4-1 and TRBJ1-2; 7 nucleotides agree with TRBD1. The V segment lost 4 bases and the J segment 4 bases; nucleotides outside the gene matches: 9. The CDR3 is made up of 15 amino acids. CDR1 and CDR2 (germline): MGHRA, YSYEKL. CDR3 sequence reads: CASSRMTGSSYGYTF. The CDR3 DNA reads TGCGCCAGCAGCCGAATGACAGGGTCGTCCTATGGCTACACCTTC.

The CDR3 protein is CASRSGTAIWEQYF. CDR3 nucleotides: TGTGCCAGCCGCTCTGGGACAGCCATATGGGAGCAGTACTTC. The chain couples TRBV6-5 to TRBJ2-7; 7 nucleotides agree with TRBD1. Germline loops: CDR1 MNHEY, CDR2 SVGAGI. This CDR3 region has 14 residues. Trimming at V came to 8 bases and at J to 7 bases, leaving 14 bases not matched to a gene.

The V call is TRBV6-2 or TRBV6-3, the J call TRBJ1-4, with 10 bases aligning to TRBD1. With 5 bases clipped from V and 2 bases from J, the junction kept 14 bases outside the gene matches. This CDR3 spans 19 amino acids. Germline CDR1 and CDR2: MNHEY and SVGEGT. This CDR3 is CASSITGTGAAGTNEKLFF. CDR3 sequence (DNA): TGTGCCAGCAGTATCACCGGGACAGGGGCCGCGGGGACTAATGAAAAACTGTTTTTT.

The table lists this clonotype with a few counts. This chain uses TRBV28 with TRBJ2-4, with TRBD1 matching 11 bases. The ends lost 6 bases at V and 4 bases at J; junction bases unmatched: 2. This CDR3 is 14 amino acids long. CDR1 and CDR2 (germline): MDHEN, SYDVKM. CDR3 protein: CASSRDRGKNIQYF. The DNA of the CDR3 is TGTGCCAGCAGCAGGGACAGGGGGAAAAACATTCAGTACTTC.

Worth noting for this clonotype: A single base separates this from a much larger clone, so it may be a read error. The chain links TRBV20-1 to TRBJ2-1, with 8 bases identical to TRBD2. With 4 bases clipped from V and 8 bases from J, the junction kept 10 bases outside the gene matches. Per the germline V gene, CDR1 is DFQATT and CDR2 is SNEGSKA (reference sequence). The CDR3 runs 14 residues. CDR3 in amino acids: CSATSGPGLDEQFF. The CDR3 nucleotides are TGCAGTGCTACTAGCGGGCCGGGGTTGGATGAGCAGTTCTTC.

This clonotype occurred once. The J gene is TRBJ1-1, the V gene TRBV25-1; no definite D call. The CDR3 is 13 residues long. CDR1 and CDR2 (germline): MGHDK, SYGVNS. V lost 2 bases and J 1 base, leaving 5 bases between the germline ends. In DNA, the CDR3 is TGTGCCAGCAGTGAACACGGGAACACTGAAGCTTTCTTT. Amino acids: CASSEHGNTEAFF.

The J gene is TRBJ2-3, the V gene TRBV9; D may be TRBD2 (5 bases). Germline CDR1 and CDR2: SGDLS and YYNGEE. The CDR3 is 17 residues long. The V gene lost 3 bases and the J gene lost 5 bases, with 22 bases spanning the gap. CDR3 in DNA: TGTGCCAGCAGCGCCTGGGGTGGGTCTGCTCGGGGAGATACGCAGTATTTT. This encodes CASSAWGGSARGDTQYF.